This is a list of T cell receptor beta chains from one sample in a study of blood T cell repertoires in COVID-19. Clones were sequenced by immunoSEQ multiplex PCR, and TCRdb holds only the in-frame ones, with some missing. This sample has roughly 300,000 clones, with roughly 79% found just once. Sequencing was done on a sample of peripheral blood. The receptors originated from a woman aged 55-69 years with active or convalescent COVID-19. The CDR3 runs from the conserved cysteine through the conserved F or W. Each record gives: V gene, clone size, D gene, J gene, CDR3 length, CDR3 protein, CDR3 DNA. A D gene is named only where the DNA matches it firmly. Not every row has a clone size; where given, it reads once, few, many or a size class.

v_gene: TRBV3-1/TRBV3-2; abundance: once; d_gene: TRBD1; j_gene: TRBJ1-2; len: 16; CDR3aa: CASSQGQTGRDYGYTF; CDR3nt: TGTGCCAGCAGCCAAGGTCAGACAGGGCGGGACTATGGCTACACCTTC
v_gene: TRBV10-3; abundance: NA; d_gene: NA; j_gene: TRBJ2-5; len: 13; CDR3aa: CAIKGGPQETQYF; CDR3nt: TGTGCCATCAAGGGAGGACCGCAAGAGACCCAGTACTTC
v_gene: TRBV6-2/TRBV6-3; abundance: few; d_gene: NA; j_gene: TRBJ1-6; len: 17; CDR3aa: CASSYASHSSYNSPLHF; CDR3nt: TGTGCCAGCAGTTACGCCAGCCACAGCTCCTATAATTCACCCCTCCACTTT
v_gene: TRBV21-1; abundance: NA; d_gene: NA; j_gene: TRBJ2-1; len: 18; CDR3aa: CASSARHQGTSAGDEQFF; CDR3nt: TGTGCCAGCAGCGCCAGGCACCAGGGGACTAGCGCAGGCGATGAGCAGTTCTTC
v_gene: TRBV3-1/TRBV3-2; abundance: once; d_gene: NA; j_gene: TRBJ1-2; len: 13; CDR3aa: CASSPSDIGGYTF; CDR3nt: TGTGCCAGCAGCCCCTCGGACATTGGCGGCTACACCTTC
v_gene: TRBV7-2; abundance: NA; d_gene: NA; j_gene: TRBJ1-2; len: 14; CDR3aa: CASSQAPRGSGYTF; CDR3nt: TGTGCCAGCAGCCAGGCGCCGCGAGGGAGTGGCTACACCTTC
v_gene: TRBV10-1; abundance: NA; d_gene: NA; j_gene: TRBJ1-1; len: 13; CDR3aa: CASSEEDVGEAFF; CDR3nt: TGCGCCAGCAGTGAGGAGGATGTCGGTGAAGCTTTCTTT
v_gene: TRBV18; abundance: NA; d_gene: NA; j_gene: TRBJ2-7; len: 16; CDR3aa: CASSPRGGTRAYEQYF; CDR3nt: TGTGCCAGCTCACCACGTGGGGGGACGCGCGCCTACGAGCAGTACTTC
v_gene: TRBV5-4; abundance: NA; d_gene: NA; j_gene: TRBJ1-6; len: 16; CDR3aa: CASSSSRDSRNSPLHF; CDR3nt: TGTGCCAGCAGCTCATCCCGCGATAGTCGGAATTCACCCCTCCACTTT
v_gene: TRBV7-7; abundance: NA; d_gene: NA; j_gene: TRBJ2-5; len: 14; CDR3aa: CASSAQGGLETQYF; CDR3nt: TGTGCCAGCAGCGCACAGGGCGGGTTAGAGACCCAGTACTTC
v_gene: TRBV7-8; abundance: once; d_gene: NA; j_gene: TRBJ1-2; len: 15; CDR3aa: CASSYRMDSLYGYTF; CDR3nt: TGTGCCAGCAGCTATCGGATGGACAGTCTCTATGGCTACACCTTC
v_gene: TRBV23-1; abundance: once; d_gene: NA; j_gene: TRBJ2-5; len: 14; CDR3aa: CASSQSKGEETQYF; CDR3nt: TGCGCCAGCAGTCAATCCAAGGGAGAAGAGACCCAGTACTTC
v_gene: TRBV11-2; abundance: many; d_gene: TRBD1; j_gene: TRBJ1-1; len: 14; CDR3aa: CASRRTGESTEAFF; CDR3nt: TGTGCCAGCAGAAGGACAGGGGAGTCGACTGAAGCTTTCTTT
v_gene: TRBV7-9; abundance: NA; d_gene: NA; j_gene: TRBJ2-5; len: 15; CDR3aa: CASSHLGSSQETQYF; CDR3nt: TGTGCCAGCAGCCACCTCGGGAGTTCACAAGAGACCCAGTACTTC
v_gene: TRBV7-9; abundance: NA; d_gene: TRBD1; j_gene: TRBJ2-5; len: 17; CDR3aa: CASSLVGQGRGQETQYF; CDR3nt: TGTGCCAGCAGCTTAGTGGGACAGGGACGGGGGCAAGAGACCCAGTACTTC
v_gene: TRBV12-5; abundance: NA; d_gene: NA; j_gene: TRBJ2-1; len: 14; CDR3aa: CASAWLTPYNEQFF; CDR3nt: TGTGCTAGTGCGTGGTTGACACCTTACAATGAGCAGTTCTTC
v_gene: TRBV2; abundance: NA; d_gene: TRBD1; j_gene: TRBJ2-3; len: 15; CDR3aa: CASSKGQGSTDTQYF; CDR3nt: TGTGCCAGCAGCAAGGGACAGGGCAGCACAGATACGCAGTATTTT
v_gene: TRBV18; abundance: few; d_gene: NA; j_gene: TRBJ1-6; len: 16; CDR3aa: CASSPSRSSYNSPLHF; CDR3nt: TGTGCCAGCTCACCAAGCCGGAGCTCCTATAATTCACCCCTCCACTTT
v_gene: TRBV15; abundance: NA; d_gene: TRBD1; j_gene: TRBJ2-5; len: 16; CDR3aa: CATSRDPGTGGETQYF; CDR3nt: TGTGCCACCAGCAGAGACCCCGGGACAGGGGGCGAGACCCAGTACTTC
v_gene: TRBV7-9; abundance: NA; d_gene: TRBD1; j_gene: TRBJ2-1; len: 15; CDR3aa: CASSLVRGPYNEQFF; CDR3nt: TGTGCCAGCAGCTTAGTCAGGGGGCCTTACAATGAGCAGTTCTTC
v_gene: TRBV10-1; abundance: NA; d_gene: TRBD1; j_gene: TRBJ1-1; len: 14; CDR3aa: CASSRDRGGAEAFF; CDR3nt: TGCGCCAGCAGTCGGGACAGGGGGGGTGCTGAAGCTTTCTTT
v_gene: TRBV5-1; abundance: NA; d_gene: NA; j_gene: TRBJ1-4; len: 15; CDR3aa: CASSWRGEGGEKLFF; CDR3nt: TGCGCCAGCAGCTGGCGAGGGGAGGGCGGGGAAAAACTGTTTTTT
v_gene: TRBV7-6; abundance: NA; d_gene: TRBD2; j_gene: TRBJ2-3; len: 15; CDR3aa: CASSLGGGPTDTQYF; CDR3nt: TGTGCCAGCAGCTTAGGCGGGGGACCCACAGATACGCAGTATTTT
v_gene: TRBV9; abundance: once; d_gene: NA; j_gene: TRBJ1-5; len: 13; CDR3aa: CASSVRGWEPQHF; CDR3nt: TGTGCCAGCAGCGTTAGAGGGTGGGAGCCCCAGCATTTT
v_gene: TRBV2; abundance: NA; d_gene: NA; j_gene: TRBJ1-2; len: 13; CDR3aa: CASSEPDSYGYTF; CDR3nt: TGTGCCAGCAGTGAGCCAGACAGCTATGGCTACACCTTC
v_gene: TRBV2; abundance: NA; d_gene: TRBD1; j_gene: TRBJ1-6; len: 16; CDR3aa: CASRSGTGGAGSPLHF; CDR3nt: TGTGCCAGCAGGTCCGGGACAGGGGGCGCCGGGTCACCCCTCCACTTT
v_gene: TRBV4-2; abundance: NA; d_gene: NA; j_gene: TRBJ2-2; len: 15; CDR3aa: CASSQGRVTTGELFF; CDR3nt: TGTGCCAGCAGCCAAGGTCGGGTTACAACCGGGGAGCTGTTTTTT
v_gene: TRBV7-2; abundance: NA; d_gene: NA; j_gene: TRBJ1-1; len: 15; CDR3aa: CASRRQDQLNTEAFF; CDR3nt: TGTGCCAGCCGTAGACAGGATCAACTGAACACTGAAGCTTTCTTT
v_gene: TRBV2; abundance: NA; d_gene: NA; j_gene: TRBJ2-3; len: 15; CDR3aa: CASSVRTAFTDTQYF; CDR3nt: TGTGCCAGCAGTGTGCGGACAGCGTTCACAGATACGCAGTATTTT
v_gene: TRBV12-3/TRBV12-4; abundance: once; d_gene: NA; j_gene: TRBJ2-7; len: 13; CDR3aa: CASSLGQVDEQYF; CDR3nt: TGTGCCAGCAGTTTAGGGCAGGTGGACGAGCAGTACTTC
v_gene: TRBV15; abundance: NA; d_gene: NA; j_gene: TRBJ2-7; len: 16; CDR3aa: CATSRDLSGLRYEQYF; CDR3nt: TGTGCCACCAGCAGAGATCTAAGCGGACTCCGCTACGAGCAGTACTTC
v_gene: TRBV11-2; abundance: NA; d_gene: NA; j_gene: TRBJ1-2; len: 15; CDR3aa: CASSSLERDLYGYTF; CDR3nt: TGTGCCAGCAGCTCATTAGAGAGGGATCTCTATGGCTACACCTTC
v_gene: TRBV27; abundance: NA; d_gene: NA; j_gene: TRBJ1-1; len: 16; CDR3aa: CASSLSGGPWNTEAFF; CDR3nt: TGTGCCAGCAGTTTATCAGGCGGGCCGTGGAACACTGAAGCTTTCTTT
v_gene: TRBV4-2; abundance: NA; d_gene: TRBD1; j_gene: TRBJ2-7; len: 15; CDR3aa: CASSGSGTGNYEQYF; CDR3nt: TGTGCCAGCAGCGGAAGTGGGACAGGGAACTACGAGCAGTACTTC
v_gene: TRBV11-2; abundance: NA; d_gene: TRBD1; j_gene: TRBJ1-4; len: 18; CDR3aa: CASSRGQVVNLLYEKLFF; CDR3nt: TGTGCCAGCAGCCGAGGACAGGTCGTCAACCTGCTTTATGAAAAACTGTTTTTT
v_gene: TRBV7-9; abundance: NA; d_gene: TRBD2; j_gene: TRBJ2-1; len: 16; CDR3aa: CASSIYSGGTGNEQFF; CDR3nt: TGTGCCAGCAGCATCTATAGCGGGGGTACGGGGAATGAGCAGTTCTTC
v_gene: TRBV19; abundance: once; d_gene: TRBD1; j_gene: TRBJ2-1; len: 15; CDR3aa: CASGFRDSSYNEQFF; CDR3nt: TGTGCCAGTGGTTTCCGGGACAGCTCCTACAATGAGCAGTTCTTC
v_gene: TRBV4-3; abundance: NA; d_gene: TRBD2; j_gene: TRBJ2-3; len: 17; CDR3aa: CASSQEEGWGGADTQYF; CDR3nt: TGCGCCAGCAGCCAAGAAGAGGGGTGGGGAGGGGCAGATACGCAGTATTTT
v_gene: TRBV18; abundance: NA; d_gene: NA; j_gene: TRBJ1-4; len: 15; CDR3aa: CASSPVWGGGEKLFF; CDR3nt: TGTGCCAGCTCACCAGTTTGGGGAGGCGGTGAAAAACTGTTTTTT
v_gene: TRBV7-2; abundance: NA; d_gene: TRBD2; j_gene: TRBJ2-3; len: 15; CDR3aa: CASSPAGGATDTQYF; CDR3nt: TGTGCCAGCAGCCCCGCGGGAGGCGCCACAGATACGCAGTATTTT
v_gene: TRBV9; abundance: NA; d_gene: TRBD2; j_gene: TRBJ2-3; len: 17; CDR3aa: CASSAASGAITTDTQYF; CDR3nt: TGTGCCAGCAGCGCGGCTAGCGGGGCGATTACCACAGATACGCAGTATTTT
v_gene: TRBV12-5; abundance: NA; d_gene: NA; j_gene: TRBJ1-5; len: 14; CDR3aa: CASGFSQNNQPQHF; CDR3nt: TGTGCTAGTGGTTTCTCGCAGAATAATCAGCCCCAGCATTTT
v_gene: TRBV28; abundance: once; d_gene: NA; j_gene: TRBJ1-2; len: 12; CDR3aa: CASSLEDRGYTF; CDR3nt: TGTGCCAGCAGTTTGGAGGACCGTGGCTACACCTTC
v_gene: TRBV11-2; abundance: NA; d_gene: TRBD1; j_gene: TRBJ2-2; len: 15; CDR3aa: CASSLRTGGTGELFF; CDR3nt: TGTGCCAGCAGCTTAAGGACAGGGGGCACCGGGGAGCTGTTTTTT
v_gene: TRBV18; abundance: few; d_gene: NA; j_gene: TRBJ2-7; len: 13; CDR3aa: CASSPQEGYEQYF; CDR3nt: TGTGCCAGCTCTCCGCAGGAAGGCTACGAGCAGTACTTC
v_gene: TRBV7-9; abundance: NA; d_gene: NA; j_gene: TRBJ1-1; len: 16; CDR3aa: CALRLTGGNLGTEAFF; CDR3nt: TGTGCCCTGCGCTTGACGGGGGGAAACTTGGGCACTGAAGCTTTCTTT
v_gene: TRBV7-3; abundance: NA; d_gene: TRBD1; j_gene: TRBJ1-1; len: 21; CDR3aa: CASSSKTPGTGLLYRDTEAFF; CDR3nt: TGTGCCAGCAGCTCAAAAACCCCCGGGACAGGTCTCTTGTATCGGGACACTGAAGCTTTCTTT